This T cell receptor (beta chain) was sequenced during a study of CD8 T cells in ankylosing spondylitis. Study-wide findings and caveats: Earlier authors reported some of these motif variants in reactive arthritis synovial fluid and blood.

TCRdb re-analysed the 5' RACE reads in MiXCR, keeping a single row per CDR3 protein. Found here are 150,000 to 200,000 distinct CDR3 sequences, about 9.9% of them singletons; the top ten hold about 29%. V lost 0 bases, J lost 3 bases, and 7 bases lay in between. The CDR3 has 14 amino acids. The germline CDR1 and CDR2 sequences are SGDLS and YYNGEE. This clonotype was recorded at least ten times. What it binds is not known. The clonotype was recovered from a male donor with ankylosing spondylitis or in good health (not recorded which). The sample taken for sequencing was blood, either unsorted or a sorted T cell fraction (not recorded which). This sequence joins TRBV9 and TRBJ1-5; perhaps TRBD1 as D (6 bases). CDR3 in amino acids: CASSVEGDNQPQHF. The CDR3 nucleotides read TGTGCCAGCAGCGTAGAGGGGGACAATCAGCCCCAGCATTTT.